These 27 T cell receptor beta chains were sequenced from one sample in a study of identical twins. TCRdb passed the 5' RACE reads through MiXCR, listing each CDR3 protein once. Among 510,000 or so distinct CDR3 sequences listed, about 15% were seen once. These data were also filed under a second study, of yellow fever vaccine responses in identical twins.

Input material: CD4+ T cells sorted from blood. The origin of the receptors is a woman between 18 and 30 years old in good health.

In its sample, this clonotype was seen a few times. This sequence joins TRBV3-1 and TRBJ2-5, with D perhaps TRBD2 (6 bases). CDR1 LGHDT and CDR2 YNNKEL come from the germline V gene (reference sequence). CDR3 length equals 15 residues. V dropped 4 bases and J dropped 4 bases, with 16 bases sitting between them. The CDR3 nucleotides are TGTGCCAGCAGCCTAATGGCGGGAATGGGAGAGACCCAGTACTTC. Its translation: CASSLMAGMGETQYF.

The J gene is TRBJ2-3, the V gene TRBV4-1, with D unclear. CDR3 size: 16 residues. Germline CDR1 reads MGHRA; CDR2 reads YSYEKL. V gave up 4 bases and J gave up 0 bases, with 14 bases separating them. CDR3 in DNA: TGCGCCAGCAGCCCCGCCAAGTTGGGAAGCACAGATACGCAGTATTTT. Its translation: CASSPAKLGSTDTQYF.

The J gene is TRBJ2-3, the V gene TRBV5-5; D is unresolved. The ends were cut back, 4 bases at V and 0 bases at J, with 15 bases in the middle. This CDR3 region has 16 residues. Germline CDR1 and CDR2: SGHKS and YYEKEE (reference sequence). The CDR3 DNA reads TGTGCCAGCAGCACCATACAGATTACTAGCACAGATACGCAGTATTTT. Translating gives CASSTIQITSTDTQYF.

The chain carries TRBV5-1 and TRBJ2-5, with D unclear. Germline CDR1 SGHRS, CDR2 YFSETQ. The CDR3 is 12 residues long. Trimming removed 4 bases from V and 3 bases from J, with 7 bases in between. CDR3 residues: CASSGEEETQYF. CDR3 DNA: TGCGCCAGCAGCGGGGAAGAAGAGACCCAGTACTTC.

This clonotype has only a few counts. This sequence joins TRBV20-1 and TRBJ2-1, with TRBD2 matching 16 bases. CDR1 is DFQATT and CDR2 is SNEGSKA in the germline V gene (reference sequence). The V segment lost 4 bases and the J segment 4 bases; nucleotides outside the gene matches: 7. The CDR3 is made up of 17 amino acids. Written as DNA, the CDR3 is TGCAGTGCTACACCGGGACTAGCGGGGGGGCGATACAATGAGCAGTTCTTC. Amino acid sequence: CSATPGLAGGRYNEQFF.

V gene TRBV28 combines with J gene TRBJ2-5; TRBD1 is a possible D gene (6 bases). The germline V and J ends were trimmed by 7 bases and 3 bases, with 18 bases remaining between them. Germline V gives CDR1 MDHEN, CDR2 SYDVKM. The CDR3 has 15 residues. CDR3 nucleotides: TGTGCCAGCAACAAACTCACAGGGATGGAAGAGACCCAGTACTTC. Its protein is CASNKLTGMEETQYF.

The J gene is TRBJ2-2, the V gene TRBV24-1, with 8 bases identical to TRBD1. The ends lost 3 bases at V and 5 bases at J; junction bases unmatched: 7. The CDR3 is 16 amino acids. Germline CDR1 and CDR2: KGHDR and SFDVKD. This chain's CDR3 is CATSDPSGGETGELFF. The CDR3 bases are TGTGCCACCAGTGATCCCTCAGGGGGCGAGACCGGGGAGCTGTTTTTT.

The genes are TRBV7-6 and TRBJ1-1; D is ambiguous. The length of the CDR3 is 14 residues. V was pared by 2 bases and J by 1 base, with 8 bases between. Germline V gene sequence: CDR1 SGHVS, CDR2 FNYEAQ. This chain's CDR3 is CASSLWTGNTEAFF. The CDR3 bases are TGTGCCAGCAGCTTATGGACTGGGAACACTGAAGCTTTCTTT.

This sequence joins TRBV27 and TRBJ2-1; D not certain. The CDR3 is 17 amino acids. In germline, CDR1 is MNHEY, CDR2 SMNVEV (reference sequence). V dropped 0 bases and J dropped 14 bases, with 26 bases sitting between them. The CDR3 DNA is TGTGCCAGCAGTTTATCCCTAGATCTCGTAGGGAATGAGAAGGAGTTCTTC. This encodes CASSLSLDLVGNEKEFF.

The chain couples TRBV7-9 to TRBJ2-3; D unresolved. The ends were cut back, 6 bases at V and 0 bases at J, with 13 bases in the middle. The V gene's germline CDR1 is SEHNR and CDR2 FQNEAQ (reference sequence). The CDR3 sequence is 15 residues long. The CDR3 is CASRVDTPSTDTQYF. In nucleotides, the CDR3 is TGTGCCAGCAGGGTTGACACTCCTAGCACAGATACGCAGTATTTT.

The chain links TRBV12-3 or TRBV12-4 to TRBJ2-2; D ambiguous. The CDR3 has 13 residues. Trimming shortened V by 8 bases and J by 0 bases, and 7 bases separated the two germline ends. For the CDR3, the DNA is TGTGCCAGCCAGATCGCGAACACCGGGGAGCTGTTTTTT. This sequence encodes CASQIANTGELFF.

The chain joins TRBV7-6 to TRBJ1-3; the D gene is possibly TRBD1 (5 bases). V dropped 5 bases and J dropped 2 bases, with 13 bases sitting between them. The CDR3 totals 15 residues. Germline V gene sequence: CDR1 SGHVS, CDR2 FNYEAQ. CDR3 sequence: CASSPQGPPGNTIYF. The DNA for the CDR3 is TGTGCCAGCAGCCCTCAGGGTCCGCCTGGAAACACCATATATTTT.

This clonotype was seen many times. The CDR3 region is CASSPTGFGNQPQHF. In DNA form, the CDR3 reads TGTGCCAGCTCTCCGACCGGGTTCGGCAATCAGCCCCAGCATTTT. This chain joins TRBV3-1 and TRBJ1-5, with D hard to call. The V gene lost 8 bases and the J gene lost 2 bases, with 16 bases spanning the gap. Germline V gene lookup returns CDR1 LGHDT and CDR2 YNNKEL (reference sequence). This CDR3 contains 15 residues.

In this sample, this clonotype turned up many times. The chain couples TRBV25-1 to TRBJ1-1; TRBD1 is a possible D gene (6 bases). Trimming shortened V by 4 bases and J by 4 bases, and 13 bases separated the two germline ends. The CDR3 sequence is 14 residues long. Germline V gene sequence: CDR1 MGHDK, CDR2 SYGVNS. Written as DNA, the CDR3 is TGTGCCAGCAGTGTTCAGGGGTATAGCACTGAAGCTTTCTTT. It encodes CASSVQGYSTEAFF.

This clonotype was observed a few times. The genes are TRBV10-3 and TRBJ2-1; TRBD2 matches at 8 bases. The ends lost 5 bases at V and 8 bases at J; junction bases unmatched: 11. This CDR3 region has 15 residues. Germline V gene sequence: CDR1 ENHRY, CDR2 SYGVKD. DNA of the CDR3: TGTGCCATCAGTTCCGGGACTAGTAGTTCCCATGAGCAGTTCTTC. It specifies CAISSGTSSSHEQFF.

The CDR3 is CSVPGTASYEQYF. Written as DNA, the CDR3 is TGCAGCGTTCCCGGGACAGCCTCCTACGAGCAGTACTTC. The chain joins TRBV29-1 to TRBJ2-7; 7 bases line up with TRBD1. Germline CDR1 is SQVTM and CDR2 is ANQGSEA. The CDR3 consists of 13 residues. J gave up 0 bases and V 5 bases, and 4 bases lay outside the gene matches.

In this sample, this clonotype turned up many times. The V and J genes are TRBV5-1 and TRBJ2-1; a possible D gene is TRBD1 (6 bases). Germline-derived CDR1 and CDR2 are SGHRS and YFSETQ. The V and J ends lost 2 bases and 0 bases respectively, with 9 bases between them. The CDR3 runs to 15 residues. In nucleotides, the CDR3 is TGCGCCAGCAGCTTCAGGGGTTCCTCCTACAATGAGCAGTTCTTC. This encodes CASSFRGSSYNEQFF.

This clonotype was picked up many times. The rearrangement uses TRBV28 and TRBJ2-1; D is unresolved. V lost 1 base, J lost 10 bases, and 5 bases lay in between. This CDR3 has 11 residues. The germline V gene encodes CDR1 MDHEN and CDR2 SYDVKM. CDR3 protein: CASSLYREQFF. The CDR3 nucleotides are TGTGCCAGCAGTTTATACCGGGAGCAGTTCTTC.

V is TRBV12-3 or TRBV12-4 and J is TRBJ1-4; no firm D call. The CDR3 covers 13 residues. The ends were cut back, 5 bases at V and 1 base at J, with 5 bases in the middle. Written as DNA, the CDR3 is TGTGCCAGCAGTAAGGGAACTAATGAAAAACTGTTTTTT. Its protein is CASSKGTNEKLFF.

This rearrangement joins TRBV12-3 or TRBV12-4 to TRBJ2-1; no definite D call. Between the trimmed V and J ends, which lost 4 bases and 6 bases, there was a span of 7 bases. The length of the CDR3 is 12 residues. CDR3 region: CASSSAANEQFF. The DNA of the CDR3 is TGTGCCAGCAGTTCCGCAGCCAATGAGCAGTTCTTC.

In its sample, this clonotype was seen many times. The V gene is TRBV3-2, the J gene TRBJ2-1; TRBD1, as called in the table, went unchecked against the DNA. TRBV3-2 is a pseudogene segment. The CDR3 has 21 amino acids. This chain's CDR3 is CASSQFRTRDRSPRLYNEQFF. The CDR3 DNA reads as TGTGCCAGCAGCCAATTTAGAACCCGGGACAGATCTCCCCGATTATACAATGAGCAGTTCTTC.

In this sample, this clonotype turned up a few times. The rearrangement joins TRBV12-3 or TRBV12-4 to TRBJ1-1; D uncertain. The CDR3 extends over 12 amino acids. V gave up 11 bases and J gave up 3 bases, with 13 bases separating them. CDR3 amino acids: CASGILYTEAFF. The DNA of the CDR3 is TGTGCCTCCGGAATTCTGTACACTGAAGCTTTCTTT.

CDR3 bases: TGTGCCACCAGCAGCCCGAAGACAGGGATCACCGGGGAGCTGTTTTTT. Encoded protein: CATSSPKTGITGELFF. V usage is TRBV15 and J usage is TRBJ2-2; TRBD1 matches at 7 bases. CDR1 is LNHNV, CDR2 YYDKDF, per germline (reference sequence). The CDR3 is made up of 16 amino acids. J lost 4 bases, V lost 3 bases, and 8 bases had no gene match. Based on the CDR3 plus reference TRBV15 and TRBJ2-2, the full variable domain is DAMVIQNPRYQVTQFGKPVTLSCSQTLNHNVMYWYQQKSSQAPKLLFHYYDKDFNNEADTPDNFQSRRPNTSFCFLDIRSPGLGDTAMYLCATSSPKTGITGELFFGEGSRLTVL.

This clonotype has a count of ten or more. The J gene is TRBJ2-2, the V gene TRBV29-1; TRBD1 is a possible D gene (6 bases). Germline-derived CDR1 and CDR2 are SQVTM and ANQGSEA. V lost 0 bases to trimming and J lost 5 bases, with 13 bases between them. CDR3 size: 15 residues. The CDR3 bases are TGCAGCGTTGAAGAGGGCCCACAGGGAACCGGGGAGCTGTTTTTT. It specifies CSVEEGPQGTGELFF.

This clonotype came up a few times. CDR3 residues: CSVEVGTGGNYEQYF. For the CDR3, the DNA is TGCAGCGTTGAAGTCGGGACAGGGGGGAACTACGAGCAGTACTTC. This sequence joins TRBV29-1 and TRBJ2-7; 11 bases agree with TRBD1. With 1 base clipped from V and 3 bases from J, the junction kept 5 bases outside the gene matches. CDR3 length equals 15 residues. CDR1 and CDR2 (germline): SQVTM, ANQGSEA.

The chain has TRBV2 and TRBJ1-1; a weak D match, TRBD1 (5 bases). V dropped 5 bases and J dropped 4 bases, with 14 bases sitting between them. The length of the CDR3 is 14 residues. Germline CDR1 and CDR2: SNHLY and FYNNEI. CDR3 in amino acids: CASSTTGGRTEAFF. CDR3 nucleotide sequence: TGTGCCAGCAGTACCACAGGAGGTCGCACTGAAGCTTTCTTT.

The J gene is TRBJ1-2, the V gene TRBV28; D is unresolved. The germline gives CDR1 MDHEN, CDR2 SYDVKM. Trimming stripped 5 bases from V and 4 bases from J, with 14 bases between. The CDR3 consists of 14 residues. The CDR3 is CASSTRNRSYGYTF. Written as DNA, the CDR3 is TGTGCCAGCAGTACCCGGAACCGCTCCTATGGCTACACCTTC.